The sample holds many counts of the clone carrying this T cell receptor beta chain. The target antigen is unknown. The cDNA was synthesized by 5'RACE incorporating 10-nucleotide random UMIs. TCRdb called the 5' RACE reads again in MiXCR, with one record for every CDR3 protein. The sample holds roughly 100,000 distinct CDR3 sequences, 9.5% to 14% seen once. The CDR3 consists of 16 residues. Trimming took off 2 bases at V and 4 bases at J, with 18 bases between the two ends. Germline values: CDR1 SGHTA, CDR2 FQGNSA. The sample originates from a study of neurological immune-mediated disorders. Described time point: longitudinal time-point 3. 2 million PBMCs stored at -80 C were the source of the unsorted libraries. Overall study findings and caveats: In HTLV-1-associated myelopathy, TCR clonal expansion was greatest, and in multiple sclerosis it was least, below healthy controls. Because no CDR3 amino acid sequences were shared across subjects by expanded clones, private repertoires were suggested in all groups.

This sequence was found in a female donor with HTLV-1-associated myelopathy (HAM/TSP). V is TRBV7-2 and J is TRBJ2-7; D possibly matches TRBD1 or TRBD2 (6 bases each). Sequencing was done on a sample of PBMCs. This chain's CDR3 is CASSLRGAGLGYEQYF. The DNA of the CDR3 is TGTGCCAGCAGCTTAAGGGGGGCGGGCCTGGGGTACGAGCAGTACTTC.